This T cell receptor beta chain was documented in a study of technical replicates of blood from several donors. V shed 8 bases and J shed 1 base, with 12 bases lying between them. Germline V lookup: CDR1 MRHNA, CDR2 SNTAGT. The CDR3 consists of 14 residues. Method: immunoSEQ multiplex PCR; TCRdb's copy keeps in-frame clones and lacks some. The top ten clones hold 4% to 6.5% of a sample with approximately 60,000 clones, more than 75% of them seen once. The receptor was isolated from a human donor in good health. Some clones in this sample may be carry-over from other donors' samples. This chain joins TRBV6-4 and TRBJ2-4; D is perhaps TRBD1 (6 bases). The sample taken for sequencing was PBMCs. The CDR3 sequence: CASSGQGAKNIQYF. The DNA of the CDR3 is TGTGCCAGCTCAGGCCAGGGGGCCAAAAACATTCAGTACTTC.